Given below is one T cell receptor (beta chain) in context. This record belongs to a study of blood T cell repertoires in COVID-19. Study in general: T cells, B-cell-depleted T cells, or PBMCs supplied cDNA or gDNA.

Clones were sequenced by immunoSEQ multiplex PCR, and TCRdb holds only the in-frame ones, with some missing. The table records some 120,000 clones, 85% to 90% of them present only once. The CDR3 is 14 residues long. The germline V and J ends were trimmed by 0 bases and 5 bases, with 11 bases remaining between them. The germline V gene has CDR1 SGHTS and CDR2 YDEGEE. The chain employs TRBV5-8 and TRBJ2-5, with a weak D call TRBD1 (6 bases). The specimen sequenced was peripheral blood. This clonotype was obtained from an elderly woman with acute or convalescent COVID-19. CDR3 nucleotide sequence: TGTGCCAGCAGCTTGGGAACAGGGATGGAGACCCAGTACTTC. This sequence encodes CASSLGTGMETQYF.